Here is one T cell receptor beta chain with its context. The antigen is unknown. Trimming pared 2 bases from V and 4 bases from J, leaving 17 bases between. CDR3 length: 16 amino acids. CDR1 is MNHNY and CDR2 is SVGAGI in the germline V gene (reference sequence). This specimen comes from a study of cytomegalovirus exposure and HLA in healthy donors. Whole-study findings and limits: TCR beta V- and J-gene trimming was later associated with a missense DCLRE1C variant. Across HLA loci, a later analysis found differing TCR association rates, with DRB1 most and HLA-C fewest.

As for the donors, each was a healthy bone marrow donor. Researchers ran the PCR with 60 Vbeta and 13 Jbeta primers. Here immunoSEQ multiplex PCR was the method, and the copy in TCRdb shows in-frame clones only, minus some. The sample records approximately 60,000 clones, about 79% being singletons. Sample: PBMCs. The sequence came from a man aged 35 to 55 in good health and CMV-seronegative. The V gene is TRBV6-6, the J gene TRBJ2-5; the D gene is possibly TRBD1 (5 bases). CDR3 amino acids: CASSYRNGRARETQYF. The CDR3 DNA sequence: TGTGCCAGCAGTTACCGTAATGGCAGGGCCCGAGAGACCCAGTACTTC.